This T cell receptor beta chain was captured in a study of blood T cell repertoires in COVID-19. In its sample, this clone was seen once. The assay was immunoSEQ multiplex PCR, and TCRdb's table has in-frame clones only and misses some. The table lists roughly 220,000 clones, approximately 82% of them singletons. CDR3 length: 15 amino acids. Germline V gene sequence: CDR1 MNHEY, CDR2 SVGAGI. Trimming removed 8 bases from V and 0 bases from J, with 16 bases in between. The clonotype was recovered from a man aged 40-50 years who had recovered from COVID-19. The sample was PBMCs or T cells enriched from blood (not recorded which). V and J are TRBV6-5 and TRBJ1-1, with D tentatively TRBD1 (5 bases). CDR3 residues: CASSNGGYLNTEAFF. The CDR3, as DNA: TGTGCCAGCTCCAATGGGGGGTACCTGAACACTGAAGCTTTCTTT.